The entry that follows covers one T cell receptor beta chain sequence. There are 16 residues in the CDR3. Germline V gene sequence: CDR1 SGHAT, CDR2 FQNNGV. With V trimmed by 1 base and J by 2 bases, 6 bases remained unmatched. Here immunoSEQ multiplex PCR was the method, and the copy in TCRdb shows in-frame clones only, minus some. The sample contains around 110,000 clones, 85% to 90% of which appear only once. This sample is part of a study of control samples from healthy donors and cancer patients. The source material was blood. The TCR sequence derives from a woman in her 70s in good health. The gene calls are TRBV11-2 and TRBJ1-2; the match to TRBD1 covers 8 bases. The CDR3 nucleotides are TGTGCCAGCAGCTTAGTCTACAGGGGGGACAACTATGGCTACACCTTC. Amino acids: CASSLVYRGDNYGYTF.